Below, one T cell receptor beta chain is given with its context. These data come from a study of shared clonotypes between healthy human individuals. The repertoire was sequenced with immunoSEQ multiplex PCR; TCRdb's copy has only in-frame clones and lacks some. The sample holds roughly 1,000,000 clones, 75% to 80% seen once. In germline, CDR1 is SNHLY, CDR2 FYNNEI. The CDR3 extends over 18 amino acids. The V and J ends lost 1 base and 0 bases, in that order; junction bases with no gene match: 7. This TCR was sampled from a young man in good health. Some clones in this sample may be carry-over from other donors' samples. V is TRBV2 and J is TRBJ2-1, with TRBD2 identical over 9 bases. Sequencing used memory CD4+ T cells from PBMCs. Stated subset: CD45RA-negative fraction. As DNA, the CDR3 is TGTGCCAGCAGTGAAGGGCTAGGTAGCGGGAGCTCCTACAATGAGCAGTTCTTC. The encoded protein is CASSEGLGSGSSYNEQFF.